This TCR beta chain came from a study of early T cells in non-severe SARS-CoV-2 infection. This clonotype appeared many times. The germline V gene has CDR1 DFQATT and CDR2 SNEGSKA (reference sequence). Trimming stripped 6 bases from V and 1 base from J, with 21 bases between. The CDR3 contains 16 residues. Each CDR3 protein gets one entry after TCRdb re-called the 5' RACE reads with MiXCR. The sample lists 65,000 to 80,000 distinct CDR3 sequences; approximately 13% were seen once. The clonotype comes from an adult who was a healthcare worker with PCR-confirmed SARS-CoV-2 infection or an uninfected control (not recorded which). The sample was whole blood. This rearrangement joins TRBV20-1 to TRBJ1-1, with D possibly being TRBD1 (6 bases). CDR3 nucleotide sequence: TGCAGTGCCGTTAGCGTACCGGGACACACGAACACTGAAGCTTTCTTT. It specifies CSAVSVPGHTNTEAFF.